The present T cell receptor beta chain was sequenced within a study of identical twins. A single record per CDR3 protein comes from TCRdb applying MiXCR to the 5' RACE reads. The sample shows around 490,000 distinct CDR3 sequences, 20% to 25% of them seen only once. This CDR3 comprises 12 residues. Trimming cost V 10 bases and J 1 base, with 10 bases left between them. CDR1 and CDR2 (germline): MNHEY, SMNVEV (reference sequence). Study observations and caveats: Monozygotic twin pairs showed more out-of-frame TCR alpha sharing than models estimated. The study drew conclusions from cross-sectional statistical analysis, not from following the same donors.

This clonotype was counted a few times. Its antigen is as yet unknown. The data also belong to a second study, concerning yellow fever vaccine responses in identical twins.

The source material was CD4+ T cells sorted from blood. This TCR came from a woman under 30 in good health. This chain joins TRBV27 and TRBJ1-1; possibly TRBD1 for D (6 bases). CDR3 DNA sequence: TGTGCCACCAAACAGGGGAACACTGAAGCTTTCTTT. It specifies CATKQGNTEAFF.